This T cell receptor beta chain came from a study of CD8 T cells in ankylosing spondylitis. CDR3 length equals 15 residues. Germline assignment: CDR1 SQVTM and CDR2 ANQGSEA. Trimming pared 4 bases from V and 0 bases from J, leaving 16 bases between. MiXCR, run by TCRdb on the 5' RACE reads, gives a single entry per CDR3 protein. The data hold a few hundred thousand distinct CDR3 sequences, with around 17% observed a single time. In its sample, this clonotype was seen a few times. Its matching antigen is unknown. Whole-study results and caveats: For ankylosing spondylitis blood, a TCR beta motif of seven to nine highly homologous variants appeared characteristic.

J is TRBJ2-7 and V is TRBV29-1, with a weak D call TRBD2 (6 bases). The sequence came from a male donor with ankylosing spondylitis. The specimen was blood, either unsorted or a sorted T cell fraction (not recorded which). CDR3 coding DNA: TGCAGCGTTGGCGACCGGGACGGGAGCTCCTACGAGCAGTACTTC. This gives the protein CSVGDRDGSSYEQYF.